The rows below give T cell receptor beta chains drawn from one sample of a study of T-cell reconstitution after alpha-beta-depleted transplantation in children. TCRdb re-called the PCR reads through MiXCR, storing one row per CDR3 protein. This table has nearly 350,000 distinct CDR3 sequences, 15% to 20% appearing once. The input for sequencing was PBMCs, mostly from graft donor cells, taken 360 days after TCRalphabeta/CD19-depleted stem cell transplant. The source is a male patient between 2 and 10 years old who had a stem cell transplant for acute lymphoblastic leukemia, so the T cells may come from the graft donor. Each CDR3 is given with its conserved first and last residue. D genes are given only for firm matches. Size is stated for part of the rows, as once, few or many counts, or as a class when the clone is expanded.

size	D	V	J	DNA	CDR3
-	-	TRBV27	TRBJ1-1	TGTGCCAGCAGTTTAACAGCCTTAAACACTGAAGCTTTCTTT	CASSLTALNTEAFF
few	-	TRBV12-3/TRBV12-4	TRBJ1-3	TGTGCCAGCAGTTTCACAGCCTCTGGAAACACCATATATTTT	CASSFTASGNTIYF
-	TRBD2	TRBV20-1	TRBJ2-4	TGCAGTGCTATCCGACTAGCGGGAGGGAAACGAGACATTCAGTACTTC	CSAIRLAGGKRDIQYF
few	-	TRBV9	TRBJ2-2	TGTGCCAGCAGCGTAGCCCCCTTCGCGGGGCAGGGGGTTCTTTCCGGGGAGCTGTTTTTT	CASSVAPFAGQGVLSGELFF
-	-	TRBV7-2	TRBJ1-2	TGTGCCAGCAGCTTAGAACTAGCCTATGGCTACACCTTC	CASSLELAYGYTF
many	TRBD2	TRBV11-2	TRBJ2-1	TGTGCCAGCAGCTTTGGACTAGCCTCCTACAATGAGCAGTTCTTC	CASSFGLASYNEQFF
few	-	TRBV6-1	TRBJ2-7	TGTGCCAGCAGACCCCAGGGAGAGAGCTCCTACGAGCAGTACTTC	CASRPQGESSYEQYF
-	-	TRBV20-1	TRBJ2-1	TGCAGTGCTCCAACCTTCGTGCTCGCCAACGGGCTTACCAATGAGCAGTTCTTC	CSAPTFVLANGLTNEQFF
few	-	TRBV20-1	TRBJ2-1	TGCAGTGCTAGAGAGCTAGCCGGTTACGACTACAATGAGCAGTTCTTC	CSARELAGYDYNEQFF
-	-	TRBV7-6	TRBJ2-1	TGTGCCAGCCGCACCCGCTGGGGCTCCTACAATGAGCAGTTCTTC	CASRTRWGSYNEQFF
-	-	TRBV4-3	TRBJ2-3	TGCGCCAGCAGCCGGGCAGATGGCACAGATACGCAGTATTTT	CASSRADGTDTQYF
-	-	TRBV19	TRBJ1-5	TGTGCCAGTAGATGGGGCCGGCAGCCCCAGCATTTT	CASRWGRQPQHF
-	TRBD2	TRBV10-3	TRBJ2-2	TGTGCCATCAGTCTAGCGGGAGGGCCTCCTAACACCGGGGAGCTGTTTTTT	CAISLAGGPPNTGELFF
-	-	TRBV15	TRBJ2-2	TGTGCCACCAGCCAAGAATATCACACCGGGGAGCTGTTTTTT	CATSQEYHTGELFF
-	-	TRBV7-9	TRBJ1-4	TGTGCCAGCAGCCTGATACAGGGCGGCGGACTCGGCCGGAGATTGGGTGAAAAACTGTTTTTT	CASSLIQGGGLGRRLGEKLFF
many	-	TRBV12-3/TRBV12-4	TRBJ2-1	TGTGCCAGCAGCCCCGTTAACTACAATGAGCAGTTCTTC	CASSPVNYNEQFF
-	-	TRBV27	TRBJ2-5	TGTGCCACCAGTCGTATAGCGGAAGAGACCCAGTACTTC	CATSRIAEETQYF
many	TRBD1	TRBV28	TRBJ2-7	TGTGCCAGCAGCGTATTGATTGGGACAGAAAACTCCTACGAGCAGTACTTC	CASSVLIGTENSYEQYF
many	-	TRBV4-1	TRBJ2-3	TGCGCCAGCAGCCACTCCCCAGGGGCCAGCACAGATACGCAGTATTTT	CASSHSPGASTDTQYF
-	TRBD2	TRBV7-2	TRBJ2-1	TGTGCCAGCAGCTTACTAGCGGGAGAGGGGAATGAGCAGTTCTTC	CASSLLAGEGNEQFF
-	-	TRBV9	TRBJ2-1	TGTGCCAGCAGCGATCAGGGTGGTTGGGGCAATGAGCAGTTCTTC	CASSDQGGWGNEQFF
-	-	TRBV5-1	TRBJ2-7	TGCGCCAGCAGCTGGGACAAGCCCTACGAGCAGTACTTC	CASSWDKPYEQYF
-	-	TRBV29-1	TRBJ2-3	TGCAGCGTTGAAGGAGGAGGAAGTCACACAGATACGCAGTATTTT	CSVEGGGSHTDTQYF